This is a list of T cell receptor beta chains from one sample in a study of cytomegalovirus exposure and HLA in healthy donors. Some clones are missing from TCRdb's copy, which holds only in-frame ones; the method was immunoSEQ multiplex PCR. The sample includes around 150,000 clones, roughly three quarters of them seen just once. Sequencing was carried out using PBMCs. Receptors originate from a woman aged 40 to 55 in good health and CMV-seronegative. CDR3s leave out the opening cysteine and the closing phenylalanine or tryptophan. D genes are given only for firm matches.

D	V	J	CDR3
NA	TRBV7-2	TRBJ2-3	ASSLERTDTQY
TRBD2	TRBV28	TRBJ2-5	ASSFLGLAGGMGIQETQY
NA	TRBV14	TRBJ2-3	ASSQPLPQGTDTQY
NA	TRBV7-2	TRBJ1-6	ASSLWPTSPNSPLH
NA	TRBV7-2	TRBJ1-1	ASRRQTNTEAF
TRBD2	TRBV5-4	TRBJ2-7	ASSRPSGNYEQY
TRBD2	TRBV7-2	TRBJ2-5	ASSLDALAGARETQY
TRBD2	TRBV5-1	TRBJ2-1	ATSAGGSNEQF
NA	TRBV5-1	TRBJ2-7	ASSLLGSYEQY
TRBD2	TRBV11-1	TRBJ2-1	ASSFSGGAGNEQF
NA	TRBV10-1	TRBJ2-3	ASSASMGGGLLDTQY
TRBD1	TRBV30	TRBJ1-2	ACDQGQGQYGYT
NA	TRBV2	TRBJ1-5	ASNPGGGGNQPQH
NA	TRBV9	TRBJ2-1	ASSANGGTYNEQF
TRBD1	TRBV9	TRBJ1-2	ASSLQGNYGYT
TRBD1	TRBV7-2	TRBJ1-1	ASSLENRGPLKVNTEAF
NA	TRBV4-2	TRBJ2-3	ASSPLRGTDTQY
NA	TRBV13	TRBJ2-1	ASSYRLTGSRRDNEQF
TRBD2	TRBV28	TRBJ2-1	ASNLAGQSYNEQF
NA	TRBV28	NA	ASSLAYEQY
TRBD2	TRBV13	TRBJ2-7	ASSPGLGYEQY
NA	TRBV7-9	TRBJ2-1	ASIQPPGGRTNEQF
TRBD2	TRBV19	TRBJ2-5	ASSSLGGETQY
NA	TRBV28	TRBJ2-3	ASTHGVRSWSTDTQY
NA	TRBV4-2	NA	ASSQELTGVYEQY
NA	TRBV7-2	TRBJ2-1	ASSLGGESNDEQF
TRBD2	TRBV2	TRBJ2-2	ASGGLAGEGELF
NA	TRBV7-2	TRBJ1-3	ASTLVAGLTGNTIY
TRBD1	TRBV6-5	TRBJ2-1	ASTGQGRNEQF
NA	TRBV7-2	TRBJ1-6	ASSSGISPLH
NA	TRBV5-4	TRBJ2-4	ASSLDRMLNIQY
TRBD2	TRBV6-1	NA	ASSVGLADSYEQY
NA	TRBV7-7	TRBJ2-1	ASSRDSVNEQF
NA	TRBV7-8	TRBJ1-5	ASSLGGVIRQPQH
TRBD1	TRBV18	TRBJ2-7	ASSLTGGLSYEQY
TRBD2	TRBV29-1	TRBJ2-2	SVGEGGTAGELF
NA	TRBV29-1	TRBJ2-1	SVTDRFAYNEQF
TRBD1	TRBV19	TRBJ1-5	ASSTQGWSNQPQH
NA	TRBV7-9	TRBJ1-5	ASSSDRELHQPQH
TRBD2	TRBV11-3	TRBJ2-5	ASSRSGGSSVETQY
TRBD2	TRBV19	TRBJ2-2	ASSAPGLAGNTGELF
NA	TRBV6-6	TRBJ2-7	ASSFKTGYEQY
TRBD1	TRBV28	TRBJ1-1	ASSLGTGSIPEAF